A single T cell receptor (beta chain) is shown here with its context. V lost 0 bases and J 4 bases, leaving 16 bases between the germline ends. CDR1 is SGHVS and CDR2 is FQNEAQ in the germline V gene. This CDR3 is 16 amino acids long. The sample belongs to a study of CD8 T cells in Susac syndrome. High-throughput TCR beta sequencing covered peripheral CD8+ and CD4+ T cells. Each multiple sclerosis control was a treatment-naive patient with relapsing-remitting disease that was either stable or active. Negative isolation yielded CD4+ and CD8+ T cells, and FACS enriched TEMRA cells. The RNA, roughly 0.5 to 1 ug, was put through reverse transcription using random hexamers. An immunoSEQ multiplex PCR amplified TCR beta CDR3 over 54 Vbeta and 13 Jbeta. TCRdb re-derived calls from the immunoSEQ multiplex PCR reads in MiXCR, one entry per CDR3 protein. The sample lists some 200,000 distinct CDR3 sequences, about 95% occurring once.

The receptor was isolated from a human donor with multiple sclerosis. Sequenced: CD4+ T cells from PBMCs. The genes are TRBV7-8 and TRBJ2-7, with TRBD2 as a possible D gene (6 bases). In DNA, the CDR3 is TGTGCCAGCAGCTTAGCGGGACTGCCTCGGGGGTACGAGCAGTACTTC. Its translation is CASSLAGLPRGYEQYF.